The 17 T cell receptor beta chains reported below all come from one sample, sequenced in a study of blood T cell repertoires in COVID-19. Assay: immunoSEQ multiplex PCR; the TCRdb copy retains only in-frame clones and omits some. The repertoire holds around 300,000 clones, with approximately 90% as singletons. The sample consisted of PBMCs or T cells enriched from blood (not recorded which). The receptors derive from a middle-aged woman who had recovered from COVID-19.

The rearrangement uses TRBV6-5 and TRBJ2-2; 12 bases are shared with TRBD2. V was pared by 5 bases and J by 3 bases, with 1 base of the junction left unmatched. The CDR3 extends over 15 amino acids. Germline V CDR1 and CDR2: MNHEY, SVGAGI. CDR3 sequence: CASSRLAGDTGELFF. The CDR3 nucleotides read TGTGCCAGCAGTCGACTAGCGGGGGACACCGGGGAGCTGTTTTTT.

The chain couples TRBV6-2 or TRBV6-3 to TRBJ1-2; TRBD1 matches 8 bases. The trim removed 5 bases at V and 2 bases at J, leaving 4 bases unmatched. The CDR3 sequence is 14 residues long. Per germline, CDR1 MNHEY and CDR2 SVGEGT. The CDR3: CASSRTGWNYGYTF. The CDR3 DNA reads TGTGCCAGCAGTCGGACAGGGTGGAACTATGGCTACACCTTC.

This clone has just a few counts. The gene calls are TRBV12-3 or TRBV12-4 and TRBJ1-5; perhaps TRBD1 as D (5 bases). V was trimmed by 0 bases and J by 7 bases, leaving 7 bases between them. CDR3 length equals 13 residues. The CDR3 sequence is CASSLAQGQPQHF. The CDR3 DNA is TGTGCCAGCAGTTTAGCCCAGGGACAGCCCCAGCATTTT.

This chain uses TRBV4-2 with TRBJ2-3, with no clear D. From germline, CDR1 is LGHNA and CDR2 YNFKEQ. The CDR3 loop spans 15 amino acids. V was shortened by 0 bases and J by 2 bases, with 9 bases between the two germline ends. CDR3 protein: CASSQEQTPTDTQYF. The DNA for the CDR3 is TGTGCCAGCAGCCAAGAACAGACCCCCACAGATACGCAGTATTTT.

This chain joins TRBV7-2 and TRBJ2-6, with D tentatively TRBD2 (6 bases). CDR1 and CDR2 (germline): SGHTA, FQGNSA. The CDR3 is made up of 15 amino acids. V gave up 5 bases and J gave up 1 base, with 9 bases separating them. The CDR3 DNA sequence: TGTGCCAGCAGCCAAGGAGGGTCTGGGGCCAACGTCCTGACTTTC. It yields the protein CASSQGGSGANVLTF.

The chain links TRBV4-1 to TRBJ2-7; tentative D call: TRBD2 (6 bases). CDR3 length: 15 residues. With 1 base removed from V and 3 bases from J, the gap between germline ends came to 13 bases. CDR1 and CDR2 (germline): MGHRA, YSYEKL. This CDR3 reads CASSQVEGRLYEQYF. In DNA form, the CDR3 reads TGCGCCAGCAGCCAAGTGGAGGGCAGACTCTACGAGCAGTACTTC.

V is TRBV9 and J is TRBJ2-1; D unclear. Germline V gives CDR1 SGDLS, CDR2 YYNGEE. The CDR3 consists of 13 residues. V was shortened by 0 bases and J by 9 bases, with 10 bases between the two germline ends. The DNA of the CDR3 is TGTGCCAGCAGCGTAGTTCAAGTGAGTGAGCAGTTCTTC. It specifies CASSVVQVSEQFF.

This chain connects TRBV28 to TRBJ2-7; D is possibly TRBD1 (6 bases). Per the germline V gene, CDR1 is MDHEN and CDR2 is SYDVKM. Trimming removed 7 bases from V and 0 bases from J, with 10 bases in between. CDR3 length: 13 amino acids. The CDR3 coding sequence is TGTGCCAGCATCGACAGGAGCTCCTACGAGCAGTACTTC. Its translation: CASIDRSSYEQYF.

This clone has only one observation. The V gene is TRBV2, the J gene TRBJ2-3; D may be TRBD2 (6 bases). Trimming removed 11 bases from V and 5 bases from J, with 14 bases in between. In germline, CDR1 is SNHLY, CDR2 FYNNEI. The CDR3 loop spans 12 amino acids. CDR3 nucleotide sequence: TGTGCCGACCGGGGGAGTGGAGATACGCAGTATTTT. Amino acid sequence: CADRGSGDTQYF. Using reference TRBV2 and TRBJ2-3 for the parts outside the CDR3, the full variable domain is EPEVTQTPSHQVTQMGQEVILRCVPISNHLYFYWYRQILGQKVEFLVSFYNNEISEKSEIFDDQFSVERPDGSNFTLKIRSTKLEDSAMYFCADRGSGDTQYFGPGTRLTVL.

This rearrangement joins TRBV7-2 to TRBJ2-3, with TRBD2 as a possible D gene (6 bases). Trimming removed 4 bases at V and 0 bases at J, with 8 bases between. CDR1 is SGHTA and CDR2 is FQGNSA in the germline V gene. The CDR3 has 14 residues. For the CDR3, the DNA is TGTGCCAGCAGCTGGAGGGTTAGCACAGATACGCAGTATTTT. It codes for CASSWRVSTDTQYF.

This chain joins TRBV30 and TRBJ1-3, with a tentative D call TRBD1 (5 bases). The CDR3 extends over 15 amino acids. Germline CDR1 GTSNPN, CDR2 SVGIG (reference sequence). V gave up 4 bases and J gave up 0 bases, with 13 bases separating them. This CDR3 is CAWNPQDLSGNTIYF. Written as DNA, the CDR3 is TGTGCCTGGAACCCACAGGACCTCTCTGGAAACACCATATATTTT. Filled out from reference TRBV30 and TRBJ1-3, the complete variable domain reads SQTIHQWPATLVQPVGSPLSLECTVEGTSNPNLYWYRQAAGRGLQLLFYSVGIGQISSEVPQNLSASRPQDRQFILSSKKLLLSDSGFYLCAWNPQDLSGNTIYFGEGSWLTVV.

This chain links TRBV3-1 (or the pseudogene TRBV3-2) with TRBJ1-1; no clear D. The CDR3 sequence is 16 residues long. V was cut by 2 bases and J by 3 bases, with 16 bases left in between. Per germline, CDR1 LGHDT and CDR2 YNNKEL (reference sequence). The CDR3 sequence: CASSQFGDMGDTEAFF. In DNA form, the CDR3 reads TGTGCCAGCAGCCAATTTGGTGACATGGGAGACACTGAAGCTTTCTTT.

The V gene is TRBV7-2, the J gene TRBJ2-3; TRBD2 matches at 7 bases. CDR3 size: 15 residues. Trimming took 4 bases from V and 2 from J; bases not matched to a gene: 6. Germline V lookup: CDR1 SGHTA, CDR2 FQGNSA. Written as DNA, the CDR3 is TGTGCCAGCAGCTCGACGACTAGCTACACAGATACGCAGTATTTT. It translates to CASSSTTSYTDTQYF.

V gene TRBV11-1 combines with J gene TRBJ2-7, with D possibly matching TRBD1 (7 bases). Per the germline V gene, CDR1 is SGHAT and CDR2 is FQDESV (reference sequence). The CDR3 runs 14 residues. V lost 4 bases and J 4 bases, leaving 14 bases between the germline ends. CDR3 sequence (DNA): TGTGCCAGCAGCTACCGGGACAGCGGGTACGAGCAGTACTTC. Protein product: CASSYRDSGYEQYF.

A few counts support this clone. This sequence joins TRBV28 and TRBJ2-1; a weak D match, TRBD1 (6 bases). The CDR3 contains 16 residues. Germline CDR1 reads MDHEN; CDR2 reads SYDVKM. Between the trimmed V and J ends, which lost 6 bases and 7 bases, there was a span of 22 bases. CDR3 sequence (DNA): TGTGCCAGCAGCCCCATAGGGGGATACCTTAGAAATGAGCAGTTCTTC. Translation gives CASSPIGGYLRNEQFF.

The chain combines TRBV5-8 with TRBJ2-3; tentatively, D is TRBD1 (6 bases). The V and J ends lost 4 bases and 0 bases respectively, with 9 bases between them. Germline CDR1 SGHTS, CDR2 YDEGEE. The length of the CDR3 is 14 residues. The CDR3 DNA follows: TGTGCCAGCAGCGGCAGGGGTAGCACAGATACGCAGTATTTT. Translated: CASSGRGSTDTQYF.

The chain couples TRBV30 to TRBJ2-6; D may be TRBD1 (6 bases). The CDR3 consists of 15 residues. The V gene lost 5 bases and the J gene lost 0 bases, with 11 bases spanning the gap. CDR1 GTSNPN and CDR2 SVGIG come from the germline V gene (reference sequence). The CDR3 is CAWGTTTSGANVLTF. In nucleotides, the CDR3 is TGTGCCTGGGGGACAACCACCTCTGGGGCCAACGTCCTGACTTTC.